What follows is one TCR beta chain and its context. Its antigen remains unidentified. No base quality information exists; no much larger clone differs at one position. In a library made to pick up alpha chains, this beta chain is a stray read with a size that means little. This sample is part of a study of spatial heterogeneity in lung cancer (dated by TCRdb to 2018 to 2020). In terms of the full investigation: Beta-chain transcripts were consistently detected in greater numbers than alpha-chain transcripts, which likely reflects a higher abundance of beta-chain transcripts. In the raw uncorrected reads, each unique combination of TCR and UMI appeared more than ten times on average. At surgery, about 210 tumor regions, 64 matched nontumor lung samples and 45 to 60 PBMC samples were TCR-sequenced for both alpha and beta chains. Nonsynonymous mutation counts, determined by whole-exome sequencing of tumor tissue, were related to features of the TCR repertoire. A strong correlation was found between TCR transcript counts in tumor regions and a T cell transcriptional module score from matched bulk RNA-seq. In non-small cell lung cancer, the study quantitatively compared TCR alpha and beta repertoires across several tumor regions, matched nontumor lung, and blood.

General conclusions and limits of the study: Counts of ubiquitous and regional expanded TCRs correlated with counts of ubiquitous and regional nonsynonymous mutations, respectively. Additional single-cell paired TCR alpha and beta sequencing was considered necessary to confirm, at a functional level, the hypothesis that regional TCRs recognize regional mutations. The tumor nonsynonymous mutation count correlated with the number of expanded alpha and beta TCRs within the tumor. TCR-seq coverage of tumor T cells was estimated at only approximately 7% for alpha chains and around 14% for beta chains.

Cut back by 2 bases and 2 bases, the V and J ends lie 4 bases apart. CDR1 and CDR2 (SEHNR, FQNEAQ) derive from the germline V gene (reference sequence). The cysteine opens and the phenylalanine closes a CDR3 of 12 amino acids. The CDR3 DNA has 36 bases and is translated from base 1. The time point label for this specimen denotes: sample taken at primary tumor resection. The donors were about 71 patients from the lung TRACERx cohort who had early-stage, untreated non-small cell lung cancer. Whole RNA extracted from tumor and nontumor lung tissue, or from cryopreserved PBMC samples, was used for TCR sequencing without cell sorting. Only patients with enough RNA available from two or more tumor regions were chosen for TCR sequencing. Before being selected, tumor and adjacent nontumor lung specimens were reviewed by a lung pathologist. Library preparation used 5' RACE. The sequencer was a NextSeq 500. In the TCR library protocol, a unique molecular identifier was attached to each TCR cDNA molecule so that PCR and sequencing errors could be corrected. The authors' analysis ran thus. TCR identification, UMI-based error correction and CDR3 extraction were performed with Decombinator tools. TCRs above a frequency of 2 per 1,000, corresponding to the top 1% of the tumor frequency distribution, were defined as expanded. Expanded tumor TCRs were classed as regional if statistically deemed absent (corrected P<0.05) from at least one tumor region, otherwise ubiquitous. Renyi diversity was computed with the R vegan package after each repertoire had been subsampled 100 times to 5,000 TCRs. CDR3 similarity networks were constructed using string-kernel similarity of amino acid triplets, with links drawn between CDR3s whose pairwise similarity was above 0.82. TCRdb ran its own pipeline on the public reads, namely fastp trimming at Q25 and MiXCR clone calling, and kept in-frame beta chains. For every CDR3 protein sequence, its rows merge into one entry that carries the most common genes and DNA. For this entry, the V and J calls and clone size follow TCRdb and not the study's own pipeline. The sample table holds about 68 distinct CDR3 sequences.

The V gene is TRBV7-9 and the J gene is TRBJ2-7; the D gene identity is not certain. The sequence was collected from a female donor with early-stage non-small cell lung cancer. The material was lung tumor tissue, obtained at surgery. The CDR3 protein sequence reads: CASSLNTYEQYF. At the DNA level, the sequence is TGTGCCAGCAGCTTAAACACCTACGAGCAGTACTTC.